This record looks at one T cell receptor (beta chain) sequence and its context. The treatment: about 20 received Ad26.COV2.S at low or high dose, single or two shots; several received placebo; per-sample allocation not given. Specimens were obtained on day 63 following the first vaccine or placebo injection. The method was immunoSEQ multiplex PCR; TCRdb's version includes in-frame clones alone and lacks a portion of them. The data contain approximately 400,000 clones, about 85% of them singletons. The sample is drawn from a study of Ad26.COV2.S vaccination and SARS-CoV-2 variants. This CDR3 spans 14 amino acids. The V and J ends lost 0 bases and 7 bases respectively, with 10 bases between them. The germline CDR1 and CDR2 sequences are SGHRS and YFSETQ.

V and J are TRBV5-1 and TRBJ1-4; tentative D call: TRBD1 (5 bases). The TCR originated in a person aged 18 to 59 who received the Ad26.COV2.S COVID-19 vaccine or a placebo. The material was peripheral blood, obtained in a trial of Ad26.COV2.S vaccine versus placebo. In nucleotides, the CDR3 is TGCGCCAGCAGCTTGGATGTGGGGGTTGAAAAACTGTTTTTT. Encoded protein: CASSLDVGVEKLFF.